These 5 T cell receptor beta chains came from one sample sequenced in a study of blood T cell repertoires in COVID-19. Using immunoSEQ multiplex PCR, the repertoire was profiled, and TCRdb retains in-frame clones only, with some absent. The sample shows about 77,000 clones, under 95% of them seen only once. Sequenced input: peripheral blood. Receptors originate from an elderly woman with active or convalescent COVID-19.

The gene calls are TRBV27 and TRBJ2-5; weak D call: TRBD2 (7 bases). The V gene lost 0 bases and the J gene lost 5 bases, with 22 bases spanning the gap. The CDR3 totals 18 residues. CDR1 and CDR2 from the germline V gene are MNHEY and SMNVEV (reference sequence). CDR3 sequence (DNA): TGTGCCAGCAGTTTATCCCTCCTCATGGGGGGGCCGGGGGAGACCCAGTACTTC. Its translation: CASSLSLLMGGPGETQYF.

The chain joins TRBV19 to TRBJ1-2; D might be TRBD1 (5 bases). V was cut by 1 base and J by 6 bases, with 12 bases left in between. The CDR3 covers 14 residues. Germline V gene lookup returns CDR1 LNHDA and CDR2 SQIVND (reference sequence). This CDR3 is CASSIAGGENGYTF. CDR3 bases: TGTGCCAGTAGTATAGCAGGAGGGGAGAATGGCTACACCTTC.

This clone appeared a single time. The rearrangement links TRBV24-1 to TRBJ2-1; tentative D call: TRBD1 (6 bases). Between the trimmed V and J ends, which lost 4 bases and 1 base, there was a span of 16 bases. Germline V CDR1 and CDR2: KGHDR, SFDVKD. CDR3 length: 17 amino acids. Here the CDR3 reads CATSDTGTPRSYNEQFF. CDR3 DNA sequence: TGTGCCACCAGTGACACCGGGACACCCCGATCCTACAATGAGCAGTTCTTC.

This rearrangement joins TRBV18 to TRBJ1-6, with 7 bases aligning to TRBD1. The germline V gene encodes CDR1 KGHSH and CDR2 LQKENI. Trimming cost V 2 bases and J 9 bases; bases outside gene matches: 7. The CDR3 totals 15 residues. The CDR3 here is CASSPTGVVSSPLHF. DNA of the CDR3: TGTGCCAGCTCACCAACAGGGGTGGTGAGTTCACCCCTCCACTTT.

The chain is built from TRBV5-1 and TRBJ2-7; D possibly corresponds to TRBD2 (7 bases). V lost 1 base to trimming and J lost 0 bases, with 11 bases between them. Germline V gives CDR1 SGHRS, CDR2 YFSETQ. The length of the CDR3 is 15 residues. The CDR3 DNA follows: TGCGCCAGCAGCTTGAGGGGGGGTAACTCCTACGAGCAGTACTTC. Its protein is CASSLRGGNSYEQYF.